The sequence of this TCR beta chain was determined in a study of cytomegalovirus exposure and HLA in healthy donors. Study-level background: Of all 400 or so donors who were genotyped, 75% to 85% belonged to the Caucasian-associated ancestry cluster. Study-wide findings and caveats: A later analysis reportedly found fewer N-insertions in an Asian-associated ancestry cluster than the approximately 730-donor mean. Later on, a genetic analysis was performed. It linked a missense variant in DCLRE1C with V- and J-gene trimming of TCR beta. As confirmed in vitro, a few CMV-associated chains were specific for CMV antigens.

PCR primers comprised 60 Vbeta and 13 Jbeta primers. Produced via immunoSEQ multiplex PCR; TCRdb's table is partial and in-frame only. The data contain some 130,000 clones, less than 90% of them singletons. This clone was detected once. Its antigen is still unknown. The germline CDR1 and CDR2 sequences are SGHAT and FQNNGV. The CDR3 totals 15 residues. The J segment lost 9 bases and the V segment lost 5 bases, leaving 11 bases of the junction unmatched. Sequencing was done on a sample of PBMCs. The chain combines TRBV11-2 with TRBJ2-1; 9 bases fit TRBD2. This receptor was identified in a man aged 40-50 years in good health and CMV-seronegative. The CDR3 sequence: CASSRGSGSLPEQFF. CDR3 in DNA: TGTGCCAGCAGCCGAGGTAGCGGGAGCCTCCCTGAGCAGTTCTTC.